What follows is one TCR beta chain and its context. Its antigen remains unknown. The source of the sample is a study of OX40 agonist ivuxolimab in advanced cancers. The study, taken as a whole, reports: CD8+ T cells averaged more expanded clones than CD4+.

Trimming cost V 10 bases and J 9 bases, with 21 bases left between them. This CDR3 spans 13 amino acids. Germline V gene data show CDR1 as ENHRY and CDR2 as SYGVKD. Sequencing used immunoSEQ multiplex PCR; TCRdb keeps in-frame clones, though not all of them. The data contain about 74,000 clones, roughly 88% of them singletons. The source was CD4+ or CD8+ T cells sorted from blood, collected in a trial of the OX40 agonist ivuxolimab. The chain is built from TRBV10-3 and TRBJ1-1; maybe TRBD1 (6 bases). The sequence was collected from an adult with an advanced solid tumor such as melanoma, head and neck, liver or kidney cancer. CDR3: CATAEGGAKQAFF. For the CDR3, the DNA is TGTGCCACCGCGGAGGGGGGGGCAAAACAAGCTTTCTTT.